Each of the 21 T cell receptor beta chains below was sequenced from the same sample in a study of post-analysis software for immune sequencing data (dated by TCRdb to about 2015). No antigen is known for these receptors. Receptor amplification or capture employed PCR. TCRdb records Illumina HiSeq 2500 as the sequencer. Unique molecular identifiers were incorporated into TCR beta cDNA libraries to reduce PCR and sequencing biases. In TCRdb, the public reads were trimmed at Q25 with fastp and aligned with MiXCR, with productive beta chains retained. Merged by CDR3 protein, the rows form single entries marked with the most common genes and DNA. This sample comprises roughly 620,000 distinct CDR3 sequences, roughly 45% of them detected only once. The top ten hold around 1.7% of the sample. Results and caveats for the whole study, not just this receptor: Patients showed significantly higher frequencies than controls for about 5 TRBV segments, among them TRBV5-6, TRBV5-1 and TRBV20-1.

The sample taken for sequencing was blood. These receptors were obtained from a girl aged 5-17 years with multiple sclerosis.

The J gene is TRBJ2-7, the V gene TRBV30; D is possibly TRBD1 or TRBD2 (5 bases each). Trimming shortened V by 5 bases and J by 3 bases, and 11 bases separated the two germline ends. CDR3 length: 12 residues. The germline gives CDR1 GTSNPN, CDR2 SVGIG (reference sequence). CDR3 sequence reads: CAWGWGSYEQYF. As DNA, the CDR3 is TGTGCCTGGGGGTGGGGGAGCTACGAGCAGTACTTC.

V is TRBV12-3 or TRBV12-4 and J is TRBJ2-3, with D perhaps assigned TRBD1 or TRBD2 (6 bases each). V was trimmed by 1 base and J by 2 bases, leaving 13 bases between them. The CDR3 extends over 16 amino acids. The CDR3 here is CASSLGGAPHTDTQYF. Here the CDR3 DNA reads TGTGCCAGCAGTTTAGGGGGGGCACCCCACACAGATACGCAGTATTTT.

The CDR3 DNA sequence: TGTGCCAGCAGCCACGGGGTACACCCCTACAATGAGCAGTTCTTC. It yields the protein CASSHGVHPYNEQFF. V gene TRBV7-6 combines with J gene TRBJ2-1; TRBD2 is a possible D gene (5 bases). Between the trimmed V and J ends, which lost 5 bases and 2 bases, there was a span of 13 bases. The length of the CDR3 is 15 residues. In germline, CDR1 is SGHVS, CDR2 FNYEAQ.

J is TRBJ1-2 and V is TRBV20-1; 9 bases line up with TRBD1. Germline assignment: CDR1 DFQATT and CDR2 SNEGSKA (reference sequence). The CDR3 runs to 15 residues. V dropped 4 bases and J dropped 7; count of bases not matched to a gene: 13. The CDR3 region has the DNA TGCAGTGCTACAACAGGGGGCCCCTTATGGGGTGGCTACACCTTC. Amino acids: CSATTGGPLWGGYTF.

The chain joins TRBV6-8 to TRBJ1-1; a weak D match, TRBD1 (6 bases). V dropped 6 bases and J dropped 11 bases, with 10 bases sitting between them. Germline CDR1 is MNHGY and CDR2 is SAAAGT. The CDR3 extends over 10 amino acids. CDR3 sequence: CASSSGVAFF. The DNA for the CDR3 is TGTGCCAGCAGCTCAGGGGTTGCTTTCTTT.

V gene TRBV28 combines with J gene TRBJ2-1; D gene unclear. Per the germline V gene, CDR1 is MDHEN and CDR2 is SYDVKM. The CDR3 loop spans 14 amino acids. V lost 9 bases, J lost 8 bases, and 20 bases lay in between. In DNA, the CDR3 is TGTGCCAGTCGCGTGGGCAGCATGGACGATGAGCAGTTCTTC. Amino acids: CASRVGSMDDEQFF.

This sequence joins TRBV7-9 and TRBJ2-1; possible D gene TRBD2, 6 bases. Between the trimmed V and J ends, which lost 5 bases and 6 bases, there was a span of 23 bases. The CDR3 runs 17 residues. The germline V gene encodes CDR1 SEHNR and CDR2 FQNEAQ (reference sequence). The CDR3, as DNA: TGTGCCAGCAGCCCCCCCCGCGGCGGGGCCCTACGCAATGAGCAGTTCTTC. Translated: CASSPPRGGALRNEQFF.

The gene calls are TRBV29-1 and TRBJ2-7; D remains unclear. The CDR3 runs 13 residues. V was cut by 8 bases and J by 5 bases, with 19 bases left in between. CDR1 and CDR2 (germline): SQVTM, ANQGSEA. As DNA, the CDR3 is TGCAGCACAAAGGAGACCGGATTCCACGAGCAGTACTTC. It specifies CSTKETGFHEQYF.

This sequence joins TRBV7-9 and TRBJ2-3; TRBD2 agrees at 11 bases. CDR1 is SEHNR and CDR2 is FQNEAQ in the germline V gene (reference sequence). Unmatched junction bases numbered 4, after V lost 1 base and J lost 4 bases. This CDR3 comprises 16 residues. In DNA form, the CDR3 reads TGTGCCAGCAGCTTAGGGGGACTAGCGGTCGCAGATACGCAGTATTTT. Its protein is CASSLGGLAVADTQYF. The full variable domain, completed using reference TRBV7-9 and TRBJ2-3, is DTGVSQNPRHKITKRGQNVTFRCDPISEHNRLYWYRQTLGQGPEFLTYFQNEAQLEKSRLLSDRFSAERPKGSFSTLEIQRTEQGDSAMYLCASSLGGLAVADTQYFGPGTRLTVL.

This clonotype was observed a few times. The rearrangement uses TRBV5-1 and TRBJ2-5, with TRBD1 matching 7 bases. Germline V gene sequence: CDR1 SGHRS, CDR2 YFSETQ. CDR3 length: 15 amino acids. J lost 0 bases, V lost 4 bases, and 6 bases had no gene match. The CDR3 nucleotides are TGCGCCAGCAGCCGACTCGGGACAGACCAAGAGACCCAGTACTTC. It yields the protein CASSRLGTDQETQYF.

This clonotype was counted only a few times. The chain is built from TRBV6-6 and TRBJ2-3; 14 bases map to TRBD2. There are 17 residues in the CDR3. Looked up from germline, CDR1 is MNHNY and CDR2 is SVGAGI (reference sequence). V was pared by 6 bases and J by 8 bases, with 13 bases of the junction left unmatched. CDR3 region: CASRTSGGAPSGGTQYF. The CDR3 DNA sequence: TGTGCCAGCAGGACTAGCGGGGGGGCCCCATCTGGGGGTACGCAGTATTTT.

With respect to this clonotype: The CDR3 carries no conserved terminal phenylalanine or tryptophan, so it likely arises from a read error. The chain links TRBV10-3 to TRBJ1-2, with 10 positions matching TRBD1. Trimming cost V 6 bases and J 4 bases; bases outside gene matches: 14. Per germline, CDR1 ENHRY and CDR2 SYGVKD. The CDR3 totals 17 residues. CDR3 coding DNA: TGTGCCATCAGGTCCGGGACAGGGGCTGTGTGGGGCTATGGCTACACCTCC. Translation gives CAIRSGTGAVWGYGYTS.

This clonotype has more than one count but fewer than ten. Its ends do not fully match the called genes, so a read error is possible. V usage is TRBV10-3 and J usage is TRBJ2-3; 11 bases map to TRBD2. CDR3 length: 16 amino acids. Looked up from germline, CDR1 is ENHRY and CDR2 is SYGVKD. The CDR3 is CAISEPGTSGTDTQYF. Here the CDR3 DNA reads TGTGCCATCAGTGAGCCCGGGACTAGCGGCACGGATACGCAGTATTTT.

Note on this clonotype: An end of the junction differs from the germline gene, which may be a read error. The chain recombines TRBV5-1 with TRBJ2-7; D not certain. CDR1 is SGHRS and CDR2 is YFSETQ in the germline V gene. The CDR3 consists of 10 residues. DNA for the CDR3: TGCGCCAGCAGCCCCTACGAGCGGTACTTC. Translation: CASSPYERYF. The entire variable domain, with the rest obtained from reference TRBV5-1 and TRBJ2-7, is as follows: KAGVTQTPRYLIKTRGQQVTLSCSPISGHRSVSWYQQTPGQGLQFLFEYFSETQRNKGNFPGRFSGRQFSNSRSEMNVSTLELGDSALYLCASSPYERYFGPGTRLTVT.

The CDR3 coding sequence is TGTGCCATCAGTGGGACAGGGCGGCTGGAGAGGGGCTACACCTTC. Its translation is CAISGTGRLERGYTF. J is TRBJ1-2 and V is TRBV10-3, with TRBD1 matching 8 bases. The V gene end was trimmed by 4 bases and the J gene end by 8 bases; junction bases not matched to a gene: 12. The length of the CDR3 is 15 residues. CDR1 ENHRY and CDR2 SYGVKD come from the germline V gene.

The rearrangement uses TRBV7-8 and TRBJ1-1; D gene ambiguous. With 2 bases removed from V and 0 bases from J, the gap between germline ends came to 7 bases. Germline V lookup: CDR1 SGHVS, CDR2 FQNEAQ. The CDR3 is made up of 14 amino acids. The CDR3 bases are TGTGCCAGCAGCTTAACCCAGGTGAACACTGAAGCTTTCTTT. It specifies CASSLTQVNTEAFF.

The chain joins TRBV27 to TRBJ1-5; no reliable D call. This CDR3 has 13 amino acids. Germline V lookup: CDR1 MNHEY, CDR2 SMNVEV (reference sequence). The ends were cut back, 10 bases at V and 7 bases at J, with 17 bases in the middle. The DNA for the CDR3 is TGTGCCACCAGACCCCGGGTCAACCAGCCCCAGCATTTT. As protein: CATRPRVNQPQHF.

J is TRBJ2-2 and V is TRBV5-1, with D hard to call. The CDR3 spans 14 residues. Trimming removed 4 bases from V and 0 bases from J, with 7 bases in between. CDR1 and CDR2 (germline): SGHRS, YFSETQ. CDR3 in amino acids: CASSLGSNTGELFF. The CDR3 nucleotides are TGCGCCAGCAGCCTAGGGTCGAACACCGGGGAGCTGTTTTTT.

The chain combines TRBV20-1 with TRBJ2-3; D is tentatively TRBD1 or TRBD2 (6 bases each). This CDR3 is built from 15 residues. Trimming left V 5 bases short and J 2 bases short, with 17 bases between. From germline, CDR1 is DFQATT and CDR2 SNEGSKA (reference sequence). The CDR3 DNA follows: TGCAGTGCTCGACCCGTAACGGGGGCCACAGATACGCAGTATTTT. Translating it yields CSARPVTGATDTQYF.

This chain uses TRBV4-1 with TRBJ2-5; 9 bases map to TRBD1. The J call may be in error: the DNA end matches TRBJ2-7 better. CDR1 MGHRA and CDR2 YSYEKL come from the germline V gene. The length of the CDR3 is 16 residues. CDR3 sequence reads: CASSQELGQGQSEQYF. The CDR3 DNA follows: TGCGCCAGCAGCCAAGAATTGGGACAGGGACAAAGCGAGCAGTACTTC.

This clonotype appeared a few times. This chain joins TRBV5-8 and TRBJ2-7, with D hard to call. CDR1 and CDR2 (germline): SGHTS, YDEGEE. CDR3 length equals 13 residues. V was trimmed by 2 bases and J by 3 bases, leaving 9 bases between them. The chain's CDR3 is CASSFNAIYEQYF. In DNA form, the CDR3 reads TGTGCCAGCAGCTTTAATGCGATCTACGAGCAGTACTTC.